The 24 T cell receptor beta chains below all came from one sample that was sequenced in a study of CD8+ T cells in alopecia areata. Extracted RNA was reverse transcribed, and the resulting cDNA served as sequencing template. TCRdb's copy holds only in-frame clones and misses some; the assay was immunoSEQ multiplex PCR. The sample shows hundreds of thousands of clones, 60% of them seen only once. The treatment denotes: oral pan-JAK inhibitor, 5-10 mg twice daily. The input for sequencing was CD4+ T cells sorted from blood, taken at week 52, from a patient treated with tofacitinib. These receptors were collected from a human donor with alopecia areata.

CDR3 DNA sequence: TGCGCCAGCAGCCAAGGAAGAAGTTACGAGCAGTACTTC. Its translation is CASSQGRSYEQYF. The gene calls are TRBV4-3 and TRBJ2-7; no clear D gene. V was clipped by 1 base and J by 4 bases, with 8 bases between them. The CDR3 length is 13 residues. Germline assignment: CDR1 LGHNA and CDR2 YSLEER.

The chain joins TRBV7-2 to TRBJ1-5; perhaps TRBD1 as D (5 bases). Germline V CDR1 and CDR2: SGHTA, FQGNSA. With 1 base removed from V and 4 bases from J, the gap between germline ends came to 11 bases. The CDR3 totals 15 residues. The CDR3 DNA reads TGTGCCAGCAGCTTAGGGGGCGGATCAAATCAGCCCCAGCATTTT. Amino acid sequence: CASSLGGGSNQPQHF.

In its sample, this clone was seen a few times. The V and J genes are TRBV29-1 and TRBJ2-7; either TRBD1 or TRBD2 may supply D (7 bases each). The ends were cut back, 6 bases at V and 0 bases at J, with 12 bases in the middle. CDR1 is SQVTM and CDR2 is ANQGSEA in the germline V gene. The CDR3 has 13 residues. This chain's CDR3 is CSVGGDSSYEQYF. The CDR3 region has the DNA TGCAGCGTGGGAGGGGACAGCTCCTACGAGCAGTACTTC.

The rearrangement uses TRBV5-1 and TRBJ2-1; 8 bases map to TRBD1. Germline V gene sequence: CDR1 SGHRS, CDR2 YFSETQ. This CDR3 has 15 amino acids. J gave up 8 bases and V 0 bases, and 7 bases lay outside the gene matches. The CDR3 nucleotides are TGCGCCAGCAGCTTGGAGGGACAGGTCTGGTATGAGCAGTTCTTC. Translation gives CASSLEGQVWYEQFF.

The rearrangement links TRBV15 to TRBJ1-2; TRBD1 matches at 7 bases. Germline V gene lookup returns CDR1 LNHNV and CDR2 YYDKDF (reference sequence). V was clipped by 0 bases and J by 1 base; unmatched bases: 2. CDR3 length equals 15 residues. CDR3 loop: CATSREGQFNYGYTF. The CDR3 region has the DNA TGTGCCACCAGCAGAGAGGGACAGTTTAACTATGGCTACACCTTC.

This chain links TRBV5-6 with TRBJ2-3; possibly TRBD1 for D (5 bases). V dropped 3 bases and J dropped 6 bases, with 14 bases sitting between them. Germline CDR1 is SGHDT and CDR2 is YYEEEE. CDR3 length: 14 amino acids. The CDR3 nucleotides are TGTGCCAGCAGCTCGAAGGGGCTGGGGGATACGCAGTATTTT. Protein: CASSSKGLGDTQYF. Looking up the rest from reference TRBV5-6 and TRBJ2-3 gives the full variable domain: DAGVTQSPTHLIKTRGQQVTLRCSPKSGHDTVSWYQQALGQGPQFIFQYYEEEERQRGNFPDRFSGHQFPNYSSELNVNALLLGDSALYLCASSSKGLGDTQYFGPGTRLTVL.

This chain joins TRBV15 and TRBJ2-1; the match to TRBD1 covers 10 bases. V dropped 0 bases and J dropped 9; count of bases not matched to a gene: 8. Germline CDR1 and CDR2: LNHNV and YYDKDF (reference sequence). The CDR3 contains 16 residues. The CDR3 DNA sequence: TGTGCCACCAGCAGAGATCTGACAGGGGGCCGTAGTGAGCAGTTCTTC. As protein: CATSRDLTGGRSEQFF.

In the case of this clone: One end of the junction fails to match germline, which may point to a read error. This chain connects TRBV2 to TRBJ2-7; D perhaps matches TRBD1 (6 bases). The germline V gene encodes CDR1 SNHLY and CDR2 FYNNEI. This CDR3 is 14 amino acids long. The CDR3 DNA sequence: TGTGCCAGCAGCGAAGACAGGTCTGGGGGCGAGCAGTACTTC. Its protein product is CASSEDRSGGEQYF.

The rearrangement uses TRBV30 and TRBJ1-2; D gene unclear. The germline gives CDR1 GTSNPN, CDR2 SVGIG (reference sequence). Trimming left V 5 bases short and J 4 bases short, with 17 bases between. The CDR3 has 14 residues. CDR3 loop: CAWQPTGFLYGYTF. Written as DNA, the CDR3 is TGTGCCTGGCAACCAACCGGGTTCCTCTATGGCTACACCTTC.

This clone has just one count. The chain couples TRBV29-1 to TRBJ2-1, with 7 positions matching TRBD2. In germline, CDR1 is SQVTM, CDR2 ANQGSEA. V was pared by 7 bases and J by 7 bases, with 10 bases of the junction left unmatched. The CDR3 is 13 amino acids. As DNA, the CDR3 is TGCAGCGCCGGTAGCGGGCTAGGGAATGAGCAGTTCTTC. Translated: CSAGSGLGNEQFF.

This sequence joins TRBV10-3 and TRBJ1-5; D unresolved. This CDR3 has 13 amino acids. CDR1 and CDR2 from the germline V gene are ENHRY and SYGVKD. V gave up 4 bases and J gave up 3 bases, with 7 bases separating them. For the CDR3, the DNA is TGTGCCATCAGTGTGACAAACAATCAGCCCCAGCATTTT. Protein: CAISVTNNQPQHF.

The chain uses TRBV30 and TRBJ1-6; tentatively, D is TRBD1 (5 bases). The CDR3 has 14 residues. CDR1 GTSNPN and CDR2 SVGIG come from the germline V gene (reference sequence). Trimming removed 8 bases at V and 12 bases at J, with 23 bases between. In DNA form, the CDR3 reads TGTGCCGCCGCTGGGGGAAGTGGGGCTTTACCCCTCCACTTT. This translates into CAAAGGSGALPLHF. Using reference TRBV30 and TRBJ1-6 for the parts outside the CDR3, the full variable domain is SQTIHQWPATLVQPVGSPLSLECTVEGTSNPNLYWYRQAAGRGLQLLFYSVGIGQISSEVPQNLSASRPQDRQFILSSKKLLLSDSGFYLCAAAGGSGALPLHFGNGTRLTVT.

The chain links TRBV10-3 to TRBJ1-1; D remains unclear. Germline V gene sequence: CDR1 ENHRY, CDR2 SYGVKD. The CDR3 is 14 residues long. V shed 0 bases and J shed 3 bases, with 8 bases lying between them. For the CDR3, the DNA is TGTGCCATCAGTGAGTCATCCGAGGACACTGAAGCTTTCTTT. The encoded protein is CAISESSEDTEAFF.

This clone was seen a single time. The gene calls are TRBV21-1 and TRBJ1-5; the DNA was not compared with TRBD1, the D call given in the table. TRBV21-1 is a pseudogene locus. This CDR3 region has 14 residues. CDR3 nucleotides: TGTGCCAGCAGCAGGACAGTGGGCAATCAGCCCCAGCATTTT. This codes for CASSRTVGNQPQHF.

This chain joins TRBV14 and TRBJ1-2; D not certain. The CDR3 is 13 residues long. CDR1 is SGHDN and CDR2 is FVKESK in the germline V gene. V was trimmed by 1 base and J by 2 bases, leaving 5 bases between them. As DNA, the CDR3 is TGTGCCAGCAGCCAAGGGCAGAACTATGGCTACACCTTC. Protein product: CASSQGQNYGYTF.

This clone was picked up one time. The V call is TRBV5-1, the J call TRBJ1-1, with 9 bases matching TRBD1. Germline loops: CDR1 SGHRS, CDR2 YFSETQ. This CDR3 region has 17 residues. V lost 3 bases and J lost 0; bases outside the gene matches: 9. In DNA form, the CDR3 reads TGCGCCAGCAGCTGGGGACAGGGCGAGAGATTGAACACTGAAGCTTTCTTT. Encoded protein: CASSWGQGERLNTEAFF.

In this sample, this clone turned up once. The chain employs TRBV30 and TRBJ2-4, with 8 bases aligning to TRBD1. In germline, CDR1 is GTSNPN, CDR2 SVGIG (reference sequence). After removal of 2 bases from V and 6 bases from J, the junction contained 3 bases not matched to a gene. This CDR3 has 13 residues. CDR3 nucleotides: TGTGCCTGGAGTTGGGACAGGAGAAACATTCAGTACTTC. Protein sequence: CAWSWDRRNIQYF.

J is TRBJ1-1 and V is TRBV7-9; 8 bases match TRBD1. Germline loops: CDR1 SEHNR, CDR2 FQNEAQ (reference sequence). The CDR3 sequence is 16 residues long. The ends lost 7 bases at V and 0 bases at J; junction bases unmatched: 10. The CDR3 region has the DNA TGTGCCAGCACCCAAACAGGGGGATCCATGAACACTGAAGCTTTCTTT. This sequence encodes CASTQTGGSMNTEAFF.

The chain links TRBV5-6 to TRBJ1-4; 8 nucleotides align to TRBD1. Germline V gene sequence: CDR1 SGHDT, CDR2 YYEEEE. V gave up 4 bases and J gave up 3 bases; unmatched junction bases: 5. The length of the CDR3 is 15 residues. In nucleotides, the CDR3 is TGTGCCAGCAGCATGCCGGGACAGGCTAATGAAAAACTGTTTTTT. The encoded protein is CASSMPGQANEKLFF.

The chain joins TRBV27 to TRBJ1-5; D unclear. The CDR3 runs 13 residues. Germline values: CDR1 MNHEY, CDR2 SMNVEV (reference sequence). Trimming pared 5 bases from V and 0 bases from J, leaving 5 bases between. CDR3 loop: CASSPDSNQPQHF. In DNA form, the CDR3 reads TGTGCCAGCAGTCCCGATAGCAATCAGCCCCAGCATTTT.

Remarks on this clone: Other DNA sequences in the sample encode the same CDR3. The gene calls are TRBV7-3 and TRBJ2-1; tentatively, D is TRBD2 (7 bases). The CDR3 has 13 amino acids. Germline CDR1 reads SGHTA; CDR2 reads FQGTGA. With 5 bases removed from V and 7 bases from J, the gap between germline ends came to 12 bases. CDR3 region: CASSPGGYNEQFF. CDR3 in DNA: TGTGCCAGCAGCCCGGGGGGCTATAATGAGCAGTTCTTC. The variable domain in full, completed from reference TRBV7-3 and TRBJ2-1, reads GAGVSQTPSNKVTEKGKYVELRCDPISGHTALYWYRQSLGQGPEFLIYFQGTGAADDSGLPNDRFFAVRPEGSVSTLKIQRTERGDSAVYLCASSPGGYNEQFFGPGTRLTVL.

CDR3 sequence: CASSRPGQGVETQYF. The CDR3 nucleotides are TGTGCCAGCAGCCGACCGGGACAGGGAGTAGAGACCCAGTACTTC. The chain has TRBV4-2 and TRBJ2-5; 9 nucleotides agree with TRBD1. V lost 4 bases to trimming and J lost 4 bases; unmatched junction nucleotides: 7. This CDR3 spans 15 amino acids. Germline V CDR1 and CDR2: LGHNA, YNFKEQ.

In this sample, this clone turned up a few times. The chain recombines TRBV29-1 with TRBJ2-3, with D unresolved. Germline assignment: CDR1 SQVTM and CDR2 ANQGSEA. The CDR3 runs to 11 residues. The V end was cut by 3 bases, the J end by 6 bases, with 7 bases between. CDR3 DNA sequence: TGCAGCGTTGAGATCGGGGATACGCAGTATTTT. This sequence encodes CSVEIGDTQYF.

The chain recombines TRBV30 with TRBJ2-7; D is perhaps TRBD2 (6 bases). The CDR3 has 13 amino acids. V lost 0 bases and J 6 bases, leaving 12 bases between the germline ends. CDR1 and CDR2 (germline): GTSNPN, SVGIG (reference sequence). CDR3 amino acids: CAWSVLTAGEQYF. For the CDR3, the DNA is TGTGCCTGGAGTGTACTGACAGCGGGCGAGCAGTACTTC.